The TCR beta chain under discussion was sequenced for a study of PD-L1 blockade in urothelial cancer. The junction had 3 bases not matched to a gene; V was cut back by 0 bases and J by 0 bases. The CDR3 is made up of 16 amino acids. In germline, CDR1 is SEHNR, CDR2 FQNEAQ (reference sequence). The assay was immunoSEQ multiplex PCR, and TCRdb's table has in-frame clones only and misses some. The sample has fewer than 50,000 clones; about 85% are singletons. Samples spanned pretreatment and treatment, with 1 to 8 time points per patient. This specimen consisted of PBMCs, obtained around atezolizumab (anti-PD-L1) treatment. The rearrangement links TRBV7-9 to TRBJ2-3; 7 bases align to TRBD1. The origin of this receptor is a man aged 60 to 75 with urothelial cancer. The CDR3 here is CASSLASTGSTDTQYF. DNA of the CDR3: TGTGCCAGCAGCTTAGCCTCGACAGGGAGCACAGATACGCAGTATTTT.